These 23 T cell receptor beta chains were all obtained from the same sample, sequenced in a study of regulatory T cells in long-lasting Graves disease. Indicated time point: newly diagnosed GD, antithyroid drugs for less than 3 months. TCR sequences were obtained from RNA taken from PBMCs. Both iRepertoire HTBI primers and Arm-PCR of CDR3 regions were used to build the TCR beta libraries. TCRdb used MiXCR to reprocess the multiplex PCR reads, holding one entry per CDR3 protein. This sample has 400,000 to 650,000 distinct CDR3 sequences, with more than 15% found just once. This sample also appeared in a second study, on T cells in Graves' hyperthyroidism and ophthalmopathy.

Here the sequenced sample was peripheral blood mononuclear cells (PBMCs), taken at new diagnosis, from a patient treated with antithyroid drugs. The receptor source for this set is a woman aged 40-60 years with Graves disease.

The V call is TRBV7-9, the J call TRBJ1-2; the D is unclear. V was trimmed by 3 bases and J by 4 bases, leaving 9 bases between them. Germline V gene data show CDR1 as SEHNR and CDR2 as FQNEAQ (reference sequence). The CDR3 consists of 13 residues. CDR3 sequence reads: CASSFKDGYGYTF. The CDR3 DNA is TGTGCCAGCAGCTTTAAGGATGGCTATGGCTACACCTTC.

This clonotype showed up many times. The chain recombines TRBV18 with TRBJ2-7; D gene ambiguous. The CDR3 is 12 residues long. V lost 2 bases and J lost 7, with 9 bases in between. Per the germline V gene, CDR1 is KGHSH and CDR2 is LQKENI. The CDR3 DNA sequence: TGTGCCAGCTCACCAACATCCGGGGAGCAGTACTTC. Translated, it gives CASSPTSGEQYF.

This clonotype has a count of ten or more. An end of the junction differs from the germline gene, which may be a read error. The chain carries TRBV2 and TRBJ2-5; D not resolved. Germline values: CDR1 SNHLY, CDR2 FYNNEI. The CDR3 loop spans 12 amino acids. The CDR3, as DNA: TGTGCCCGCAGTGATGAGGAAAATATCCAGTACTTC. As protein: CARSDEENIQYF.

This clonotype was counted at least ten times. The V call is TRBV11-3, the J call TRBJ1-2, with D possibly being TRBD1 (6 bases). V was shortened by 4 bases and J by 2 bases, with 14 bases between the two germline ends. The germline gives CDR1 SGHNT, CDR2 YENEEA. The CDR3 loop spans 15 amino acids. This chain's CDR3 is CASSSDSTGNYGYTF. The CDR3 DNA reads TGTGCCAGCAGCTCCGACTCGACAGGAAACTATGGCTACACCTTC.

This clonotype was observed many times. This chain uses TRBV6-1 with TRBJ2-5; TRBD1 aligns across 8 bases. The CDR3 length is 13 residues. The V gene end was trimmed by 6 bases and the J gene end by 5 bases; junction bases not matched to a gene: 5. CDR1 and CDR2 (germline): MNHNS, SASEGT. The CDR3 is CASRSGGAETQYF. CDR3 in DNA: TGTGCCAGCAGATCAGGGGGCGCGGAGACCCAGTACTTC.

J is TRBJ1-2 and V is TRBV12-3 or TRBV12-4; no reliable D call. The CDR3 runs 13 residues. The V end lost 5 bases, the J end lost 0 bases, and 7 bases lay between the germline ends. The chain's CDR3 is CASSPLPNYGYTF. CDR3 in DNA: TGTGCCAGCAGTCCCCTTCCTAACTATGGCTACACCTTC.

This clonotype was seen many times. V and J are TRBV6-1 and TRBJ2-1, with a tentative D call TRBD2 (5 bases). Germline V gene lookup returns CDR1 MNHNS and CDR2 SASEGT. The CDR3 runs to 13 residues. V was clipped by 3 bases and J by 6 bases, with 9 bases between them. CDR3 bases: TGTGCCAGCAGTGATTCCGGGGTCAATGAGCAGTTCTTC. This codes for CASSDSGVNEQFF.

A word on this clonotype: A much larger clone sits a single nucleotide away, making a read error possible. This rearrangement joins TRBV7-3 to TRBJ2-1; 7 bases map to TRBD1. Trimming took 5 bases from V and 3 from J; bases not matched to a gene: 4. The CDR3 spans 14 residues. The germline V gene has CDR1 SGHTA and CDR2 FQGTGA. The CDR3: CASSPDRYYNEQFF. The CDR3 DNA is TGTGCCAGCAGCCCGGACAGGTACTACAATGAGCAGTTCTTC.

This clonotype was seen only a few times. The CDR3 reads CASSLDGSYQPQHF. The DNA of the CDR3 is TGTGCCAGCAGCTTAGACGGCTCGTATCAGCCCCAGCATTTT. The chain has TRBV7-3 and TRBJ1-5, with no clear D. Germline CDR1 SGHTA, CDR2 FQGTGA. Trimming took 2 bases from V and 5 from J, leaving 10 bases between them. The CDR3 runs 14 residues.

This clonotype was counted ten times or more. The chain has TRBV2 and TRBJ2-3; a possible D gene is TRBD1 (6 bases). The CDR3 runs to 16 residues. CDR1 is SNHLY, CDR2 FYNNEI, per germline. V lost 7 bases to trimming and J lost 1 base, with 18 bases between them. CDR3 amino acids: CASIVGAGRGTDTQYF. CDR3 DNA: TGTGCCAGCATCGTGGGGGCGGGCAGAGGCACAGATACGCAGTATTTT.

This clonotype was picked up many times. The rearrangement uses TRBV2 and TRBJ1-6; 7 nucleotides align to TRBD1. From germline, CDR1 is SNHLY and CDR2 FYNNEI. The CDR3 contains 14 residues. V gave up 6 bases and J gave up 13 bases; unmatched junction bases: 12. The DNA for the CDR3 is TGTGCCAGCAGAAAACAGGGGATTCCGGTCCCCCTCCACTTT. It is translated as CASRKQGIPVPLHF.

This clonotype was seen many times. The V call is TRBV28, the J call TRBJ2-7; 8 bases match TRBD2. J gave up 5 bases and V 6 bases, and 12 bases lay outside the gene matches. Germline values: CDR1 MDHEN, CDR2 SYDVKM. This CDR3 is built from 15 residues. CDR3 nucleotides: TGTGCCAGCAGATCTCGACGGGAGGGGCAAAACGAGCAGTACTTC. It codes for CASRSRREGQNEQYF.

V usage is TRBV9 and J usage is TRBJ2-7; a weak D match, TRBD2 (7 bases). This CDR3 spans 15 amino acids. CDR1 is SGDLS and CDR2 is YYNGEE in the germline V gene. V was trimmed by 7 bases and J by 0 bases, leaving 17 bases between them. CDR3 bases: TGTGCCAGCTCCCCGAGGGGGGGGGGCTCCTACGAGCAGTACTTC. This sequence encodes CASSPRGGGSYEQYF.

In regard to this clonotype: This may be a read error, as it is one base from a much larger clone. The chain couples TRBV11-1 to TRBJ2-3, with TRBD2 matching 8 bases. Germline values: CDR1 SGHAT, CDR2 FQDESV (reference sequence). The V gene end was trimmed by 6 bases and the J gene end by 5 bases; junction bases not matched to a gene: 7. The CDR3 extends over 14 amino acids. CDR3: CASRVERGQDTQYF. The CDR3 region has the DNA TGTGCCAGCAGGGTTGAGCGGGGGCAAGATACGCAGTATTTT.

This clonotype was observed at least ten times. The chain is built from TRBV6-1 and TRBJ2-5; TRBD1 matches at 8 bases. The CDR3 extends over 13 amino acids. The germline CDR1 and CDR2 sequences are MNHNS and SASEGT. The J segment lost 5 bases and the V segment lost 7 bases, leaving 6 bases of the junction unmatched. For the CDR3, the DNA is TGTGCCAGCAAGGCAGGGGGCCCTGAGACCCAGTACTTC. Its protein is CASKAGGPETQYF.

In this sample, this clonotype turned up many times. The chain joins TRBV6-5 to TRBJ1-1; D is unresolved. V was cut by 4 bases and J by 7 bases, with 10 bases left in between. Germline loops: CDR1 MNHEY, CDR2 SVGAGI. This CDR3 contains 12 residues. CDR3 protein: CASSFTLGEAFF. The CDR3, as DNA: TGTGCCAGCAGTTTTACACTTGGTGAAGCTTTCTTT.

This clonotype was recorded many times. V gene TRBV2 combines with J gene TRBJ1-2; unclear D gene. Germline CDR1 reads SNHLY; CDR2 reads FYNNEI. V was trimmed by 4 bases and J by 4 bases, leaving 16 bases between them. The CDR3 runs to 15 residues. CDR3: CASSGTMRRVYGYTF. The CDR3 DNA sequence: TGTGCCAGCAGTGGCACAATGAGACGGGTCTATGGCTACACCTTC.

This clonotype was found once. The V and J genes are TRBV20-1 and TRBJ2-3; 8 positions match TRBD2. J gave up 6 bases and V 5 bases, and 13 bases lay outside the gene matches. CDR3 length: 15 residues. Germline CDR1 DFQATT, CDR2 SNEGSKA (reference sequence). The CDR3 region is CSAGGIGAGGDTQYF. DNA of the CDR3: TGCAGTGCTGGGGGAATCGGGGCGGGGGGCGATACGCAGTATTTT.

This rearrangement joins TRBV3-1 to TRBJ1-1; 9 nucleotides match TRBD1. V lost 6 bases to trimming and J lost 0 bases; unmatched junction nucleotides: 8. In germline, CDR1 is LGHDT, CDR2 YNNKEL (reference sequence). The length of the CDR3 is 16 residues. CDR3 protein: CASRRDRDIVNTEAFF. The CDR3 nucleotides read TGTGCCAGCAGACGGGACAGGGACATAGTGAACACTGAAGCTTTCTTT. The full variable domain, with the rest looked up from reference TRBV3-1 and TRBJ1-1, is DTAVSQTPKYLVTQMGNDKSIKCEQNLGHDTMYWYKQDSKKFLKIMFSYNNKELIINETVPNRFSPKSPDKAHLNLHINSLELGDSAVYFCASRRDRDIVNTEAFFGQGTRLTVV.

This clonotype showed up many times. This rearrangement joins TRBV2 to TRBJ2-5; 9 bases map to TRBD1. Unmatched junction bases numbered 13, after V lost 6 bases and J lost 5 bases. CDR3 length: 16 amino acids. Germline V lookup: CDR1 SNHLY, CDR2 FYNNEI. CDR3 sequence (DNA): TGTGCCAGCAGCGGTGCGGGGACAGGGATCGTGGAGACCCAGTACTTC. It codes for CASSGAGTGIVETQYF. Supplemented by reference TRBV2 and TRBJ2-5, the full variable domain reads EPEVTQTPSHQVTQMGQEVILRCVPISNHLYFYWYRQILGQKVEFLVSFYNNEISEKSEIFDDQFSVERPDGSNFTLKIRSTKLEDSAMYFCASSGAGTGIVETQYFGPGTRLLVL.

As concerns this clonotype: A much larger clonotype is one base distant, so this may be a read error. The CDR3 sequence is CASSTGTDQETQYF. The CDR3, as DNA: TGTGCCAGCAGCACAGGGACAGACCAAGAGACCCAGTACTTC. The chain recombines TRBV5-4 with TRBJ2-5; 7 bases agree with TRBD1. CDR3 size: 14 residues. Germline trimming cut 4 bases from V and 0 bases from J; bases unmatched to any gene: 3. The germline V gene encodes CDR1 SGHNT and CDR2 YYREEE (reference sequence).

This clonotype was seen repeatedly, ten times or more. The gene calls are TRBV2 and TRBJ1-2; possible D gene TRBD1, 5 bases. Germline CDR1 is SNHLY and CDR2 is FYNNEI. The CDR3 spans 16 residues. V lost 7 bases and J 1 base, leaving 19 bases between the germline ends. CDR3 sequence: CASTYEGNRHNYGYTF. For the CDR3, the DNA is TGTGCCAGCACGTATGAGGGAAACAGGCATAACTATGGCTACACCTTC. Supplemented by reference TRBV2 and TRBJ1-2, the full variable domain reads EPEVTQTPSHQVTQMGQEVILRCVPISNHLYFYWYRQILGQKVEFLVSFYNNEISEKSEIFDDQFSVERPDGSNFTLKIRSTKLEDSAMYFCASTYEGNRHNYGYTFGSGTRLTVV.

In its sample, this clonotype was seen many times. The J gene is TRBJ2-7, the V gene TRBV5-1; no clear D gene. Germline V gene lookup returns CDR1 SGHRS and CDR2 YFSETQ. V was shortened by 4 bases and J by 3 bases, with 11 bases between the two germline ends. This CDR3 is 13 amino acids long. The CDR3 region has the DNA TGCGCCAGCAGCAGGTCGGAGAACTACGAGCAGTACTTC. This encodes CASSRSENYEQYF.